What follows is one T cell receptor beta chain and its context. The entry originates in a study of blood T cell repertoires in COVID-19. Study at large: The United States, Italy and Spain were the sources of the acute and convalescent COVID-19 samples. The cDNA or gDNA used as material had been derived from T cells, B-cell-depleted T cells, or PBMCs.

Germline V lookup: CDR1 LGHNA, CDR2 YSLEER. This CDR3 is 17 amino acids long. V lost 0 bases and J 4 bases, leaving 18 bases between the germline ends. Produced via immunoSEQ multiplex PCR; TCRdb's table is partial and in-frame only. The table includes about 310,000 clones, about nine tenths detected once. The TCR was taken from a man aged 50-60 years with active or convalescent COVID-19. Material: peripheral blood. The rearrangement joins TRBV4-3 to TRBJ1-2, with D maybe TRBD1 (6 bases). The CDR3 loop is CASSQESRGGGSYGYTF. The CDR3 coding sequence is TGCGCCAGCAGCCAAGAGTCCAGGGGTGGCGGTAGCTATGGCTACACCTTC.